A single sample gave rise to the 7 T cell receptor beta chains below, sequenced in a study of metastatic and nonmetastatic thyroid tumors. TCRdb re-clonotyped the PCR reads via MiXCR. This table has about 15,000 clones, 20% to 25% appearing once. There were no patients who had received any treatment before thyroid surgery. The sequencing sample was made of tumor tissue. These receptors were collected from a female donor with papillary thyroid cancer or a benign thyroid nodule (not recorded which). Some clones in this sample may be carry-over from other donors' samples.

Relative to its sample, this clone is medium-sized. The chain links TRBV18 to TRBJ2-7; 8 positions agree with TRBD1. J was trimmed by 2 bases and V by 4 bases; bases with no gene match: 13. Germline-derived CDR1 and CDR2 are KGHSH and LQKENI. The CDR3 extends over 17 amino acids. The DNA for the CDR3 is TGTGCCAGCTCACACTCAAACCAAACACAGGGGGCCTACGAGCAGTACTTC. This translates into CASSHSNQTQGAYEQYF.

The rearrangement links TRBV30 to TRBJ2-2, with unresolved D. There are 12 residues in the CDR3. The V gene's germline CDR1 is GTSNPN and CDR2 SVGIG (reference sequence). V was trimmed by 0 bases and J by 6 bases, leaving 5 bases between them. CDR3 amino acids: CAWSVPSGELFF. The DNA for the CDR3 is TGTGCCTGGAGTGTACCTTCCGGGGAGCTGTTTTTT.

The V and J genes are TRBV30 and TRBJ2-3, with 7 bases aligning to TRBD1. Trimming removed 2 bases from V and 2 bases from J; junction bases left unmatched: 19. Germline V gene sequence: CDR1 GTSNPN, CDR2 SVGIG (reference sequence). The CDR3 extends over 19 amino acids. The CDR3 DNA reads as TGTGCCTGGAGTCTATATACCGGACCGGGACAGAGGTACACAGATACGCAGTATTTT. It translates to CAWSLYTGPGQRYTDTQYF.

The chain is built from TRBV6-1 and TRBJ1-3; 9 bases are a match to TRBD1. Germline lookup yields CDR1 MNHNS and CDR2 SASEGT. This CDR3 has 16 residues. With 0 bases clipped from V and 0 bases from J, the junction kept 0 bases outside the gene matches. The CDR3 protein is CASSEATGGSGNTIYF. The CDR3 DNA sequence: TGTGCCAGCAGTGAAGCGACAGGGGGCTCTGGAAACACCATATATTTT.

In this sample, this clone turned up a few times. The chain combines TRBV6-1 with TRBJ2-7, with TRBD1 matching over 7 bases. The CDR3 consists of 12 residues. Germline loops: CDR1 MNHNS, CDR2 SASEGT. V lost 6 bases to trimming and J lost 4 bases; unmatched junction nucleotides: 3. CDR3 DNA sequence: TGTGCCAGCAGCCTACAGGGGTACGAGCAGTACTTC. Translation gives CASSLQGYEQYF.

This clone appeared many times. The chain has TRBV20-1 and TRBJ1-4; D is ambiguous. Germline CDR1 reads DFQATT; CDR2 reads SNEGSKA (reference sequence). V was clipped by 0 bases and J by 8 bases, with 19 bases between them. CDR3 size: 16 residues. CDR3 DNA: TGCAGTGCTAGAGATCTCAAAGCTGGTGCCTCCGAAAAACTGTTTTTT. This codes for CSARDLKAGASEKLFF.

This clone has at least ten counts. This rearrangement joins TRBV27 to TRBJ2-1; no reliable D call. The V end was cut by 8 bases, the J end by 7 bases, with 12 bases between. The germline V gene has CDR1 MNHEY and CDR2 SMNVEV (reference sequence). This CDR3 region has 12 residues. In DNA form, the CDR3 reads TGTGCCAGCGGGGTAAAGGTGAATGAGCAGTTCTTC. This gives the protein CASGVKVNEQFF.